This section outlines one T cell receptor beta chain sequence together with its context. Its matching antigen is unknown. This specimen comes from a study of T cells in Graves' hyperthyroidism and ophthalmopathy. Study-wide findings and caveats: Most clonotypes expanded in the thyroid (above 0.001) were also present in blood.

Investigators excluded patients with uncontrolled infection, other autoimmune disease, pregnancy or lactation. PBMCs were derived from around 10 ml fresh peripheral blood. Amplification of TCR beta CDR3 regions was performed using RNA transcripts as template. Initially, a first-round RT-PCR of the TCR CDR3 employed the HTBI primer set. TCRdb ran MiXCR on the multiplex PCR reads and lists one entry per CDR3 protein. Of 700,000 or so distinct CDR3 sequences in the sample, about 17% were seen once. The CDR3 is 16 amino acids. Trimming took off 6 bases at V and 5 bases at J, with 19 bases between the two ends. Germline lookup yields CDR1 ENHRY and CDR2 SYGVKD.

The chain links TRBV10-3 to TRBJ2-2; D is possibly TRBD1 (6 bases). This TCR was sampled from a man younger than 35 with Graves' hyperthyroidism. Sequenced: blood. The CDR3 here is CAIRALEGVKTGELFF. In DNA, the CDR3 is TGTGCCATCAGGGCTCTTGAGGGGGTAAAGACCGGGGAGCTGTTTTTT.